This T cell receptor beta chain was identified during a study of CD8+CD57+ T cells in acquired aplastic anemia. About this clonotype: The junction and the germline gene differ at one end; a read error may be behind it.

Profiling of TCR beta VDJ combinations and CDR3 sequences used genomic DNA as template. TCRdb ran MiXCR on the reads and lists one entry per CDR3 protein. The data contain roughly 200,000 distinct CDR3 sequences, 61% of them singletons. CDR1 is DFQATT, CDR2 SNEGSKA, per germline (reference sequence). CDR3 length: 16 amino acids. Sequencing was carried out using sorted CD4+, CD8+, or CD8+CD57+ T cells (not recorded which) from PBMCs. V and J are TRBV20-1 and TRBJ1-6; tentative D call: TRBD1 (5 bases). The receptor was derived from a human donor in good health. CDR3 amino acids: CSASNPGSSYNSPLHF. The DNA of the CDR3 is TGCAGTGCTTCTAACCCAGGGAGCTCCTACAATTCACCCCTCCACTTT.